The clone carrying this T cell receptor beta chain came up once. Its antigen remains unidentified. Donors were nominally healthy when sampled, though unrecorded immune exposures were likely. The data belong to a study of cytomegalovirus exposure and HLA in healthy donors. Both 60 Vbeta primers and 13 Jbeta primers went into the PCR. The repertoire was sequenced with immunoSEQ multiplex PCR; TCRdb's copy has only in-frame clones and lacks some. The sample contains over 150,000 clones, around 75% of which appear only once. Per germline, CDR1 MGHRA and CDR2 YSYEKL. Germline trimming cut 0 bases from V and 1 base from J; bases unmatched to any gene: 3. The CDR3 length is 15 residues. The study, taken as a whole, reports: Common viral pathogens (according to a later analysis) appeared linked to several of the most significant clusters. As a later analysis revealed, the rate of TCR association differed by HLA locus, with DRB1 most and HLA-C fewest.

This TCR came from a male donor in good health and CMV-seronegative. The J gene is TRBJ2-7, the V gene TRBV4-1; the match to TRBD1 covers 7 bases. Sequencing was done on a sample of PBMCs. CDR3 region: CASSQDRQGSYEQYF. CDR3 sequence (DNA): TGCGCCAGCAGCCAAGACAGACAGGGATCCTACGAGCAGTACTTC.